This T cell receptor (beta chain) appears in the sequencing data of a study of immune heterogeneity within non-small cell lung tumors. The wider study: There were a few squamous cell carcinomas, fewer than twelve non-squamous carcinomas and 1 tumor not otherwise specified. Study outcomes and limitations: Largely different high-frequency T-cell receptor beta clonotypes were found between individual patients. Statistically, local T-cell clonality exhibited a moderate yet significant correlation with local tumor mutational burden (R around 0.32). Multiple tumor sites within a patient showed recurrence of identical dominant CDR3 beta clonotypes; site-unique high-frequency clones were present as well.

The TCR beta CDR3 region was amplified by multiplex PCR employing 32 V and 13 J primers. One entry per CDR3 protein, called by TCRdb with MiXCR from the multiplex PCR reads. This table holds over 3,000 distinct CDR3 sequences, around 29% found once. To note about this clonotype: Its antigen is unknown.

Samples each supplied 500 to 650 ng of bulk tumor genomic DNA as template. Several biopsies were collected from each primary tumor during surgery. They were spaced as far apart as possible within the tumor mass. Curative operations were performed on patients who had untreated, newly diagnosed non-small cell lung cancer. Sequencing was done on a sample of lung tumor tissue. This TCR was sampled from a man in his fifties or sixties with non-small cell lung cancer.

CDR3 sequence: CASSGQHREQYF. In DNA, the CDR3 is TGTGCCAGCAGTGGACAGCATCGCGAGCAGTACTTC. The rearrangement joins TRBV2 to TRBJ2-7; D perhaps matches TRBD1 (5 bases). CDR3 length: 12 residues. Germline CDR1 SNHLY, CDR2 FYNNEI. V lost 4 bases and J lost 6, with 10 bases in between.